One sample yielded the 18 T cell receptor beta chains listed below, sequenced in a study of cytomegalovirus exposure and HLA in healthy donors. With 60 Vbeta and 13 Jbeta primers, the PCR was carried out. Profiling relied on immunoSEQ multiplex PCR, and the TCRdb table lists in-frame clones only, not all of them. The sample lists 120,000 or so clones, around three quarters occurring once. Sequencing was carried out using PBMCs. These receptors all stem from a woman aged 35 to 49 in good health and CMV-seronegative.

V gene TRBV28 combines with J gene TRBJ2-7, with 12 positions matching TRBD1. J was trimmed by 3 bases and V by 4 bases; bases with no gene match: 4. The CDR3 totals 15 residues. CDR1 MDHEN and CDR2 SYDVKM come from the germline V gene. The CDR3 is CASSWGQGAGYEQYF. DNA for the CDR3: TGTGCCAGCAGTTGGGGACAGGGGGCAGGCTACGAGCAGTACTTC.

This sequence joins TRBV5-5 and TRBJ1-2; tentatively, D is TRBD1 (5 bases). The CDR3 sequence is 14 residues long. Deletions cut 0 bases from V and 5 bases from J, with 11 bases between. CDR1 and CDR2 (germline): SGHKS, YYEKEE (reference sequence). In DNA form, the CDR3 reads TGTGCCAGCAGCTTGGATCCAGGGCTATATGGCTACACCTTC. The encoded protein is CASSLDPGLYGYTF.

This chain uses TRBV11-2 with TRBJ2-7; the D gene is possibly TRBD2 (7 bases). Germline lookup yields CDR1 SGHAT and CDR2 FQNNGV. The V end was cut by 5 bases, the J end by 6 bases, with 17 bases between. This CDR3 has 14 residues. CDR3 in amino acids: CASSLEAGAGEQYF. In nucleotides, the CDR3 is TGTGCCAGCAGCCTGGAGGCGGGGGCTGGCGAGCAGTACTTC.

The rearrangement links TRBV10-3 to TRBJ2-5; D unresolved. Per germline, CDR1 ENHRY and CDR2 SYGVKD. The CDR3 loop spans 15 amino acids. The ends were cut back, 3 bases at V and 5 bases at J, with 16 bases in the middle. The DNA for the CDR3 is TGTGCCATCAGTGATTCGCGGCACACTCTCGAGACCCAGTACTTC. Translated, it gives CAISDSRHTLETQYF.

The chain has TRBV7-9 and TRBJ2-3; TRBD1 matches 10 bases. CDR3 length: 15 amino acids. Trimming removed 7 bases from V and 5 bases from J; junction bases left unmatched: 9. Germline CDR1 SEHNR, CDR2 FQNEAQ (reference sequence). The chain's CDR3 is CASISDRGRRDTQYF. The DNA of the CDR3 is TGTGCCAGCATTTCCGACAGGGGGCGTAGAGATACGCAGTATTTT.

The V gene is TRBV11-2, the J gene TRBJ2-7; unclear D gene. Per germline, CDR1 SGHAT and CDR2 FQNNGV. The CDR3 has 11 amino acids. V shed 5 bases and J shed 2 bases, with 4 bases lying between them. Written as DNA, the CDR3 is TGTGCCAGCAGCACGGCCTACGAGCAGTACTTC. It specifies CASSTAYEQYF.

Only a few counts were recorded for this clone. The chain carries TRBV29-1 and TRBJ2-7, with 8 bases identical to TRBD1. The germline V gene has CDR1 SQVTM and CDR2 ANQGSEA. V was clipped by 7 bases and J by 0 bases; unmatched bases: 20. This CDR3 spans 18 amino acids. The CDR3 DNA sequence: TGCAGCGCGGCAGACCGACAAACAAAACAGGGGGTCTCCTACGAGCAGTACTTC. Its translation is CSAADRQTKQGVSYEQYF.

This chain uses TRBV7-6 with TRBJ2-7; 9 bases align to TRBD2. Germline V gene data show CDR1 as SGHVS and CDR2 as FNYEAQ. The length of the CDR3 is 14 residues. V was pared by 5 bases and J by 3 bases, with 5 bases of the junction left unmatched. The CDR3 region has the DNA TGTGCCAGCAGCCTTCTTAGCGGGAGCTACGAGCAGTACTTC. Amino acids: CASSLLSGSYEQYF.

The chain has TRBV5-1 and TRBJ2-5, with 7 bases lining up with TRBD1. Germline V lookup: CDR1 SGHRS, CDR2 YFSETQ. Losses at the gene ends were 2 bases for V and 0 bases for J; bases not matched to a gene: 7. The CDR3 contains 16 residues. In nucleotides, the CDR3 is TGCGCCAGCAGCTTACAGGGGCGTCCTAACCAAGAGACCCAGTACTTC. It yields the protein CASSLQGRPNQETQYF.

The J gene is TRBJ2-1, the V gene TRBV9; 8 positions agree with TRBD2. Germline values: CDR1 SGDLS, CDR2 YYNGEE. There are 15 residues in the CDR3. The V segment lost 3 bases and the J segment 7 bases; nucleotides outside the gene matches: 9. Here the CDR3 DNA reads TGTGCCAGCAGCGCGAGGTCGAGCGGGAGAAATGAGCAGTTCTTC. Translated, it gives CASSARSSGRNEQFF.

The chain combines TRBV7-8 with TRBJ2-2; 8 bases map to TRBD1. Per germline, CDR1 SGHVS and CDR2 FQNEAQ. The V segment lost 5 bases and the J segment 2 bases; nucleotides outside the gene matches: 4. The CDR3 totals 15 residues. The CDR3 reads CASSLQGGNTGELFF. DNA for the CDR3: TGTGCCAGCAGCCTACAGGGGGGCAACACCGGGGAGCTGTTTTTT.

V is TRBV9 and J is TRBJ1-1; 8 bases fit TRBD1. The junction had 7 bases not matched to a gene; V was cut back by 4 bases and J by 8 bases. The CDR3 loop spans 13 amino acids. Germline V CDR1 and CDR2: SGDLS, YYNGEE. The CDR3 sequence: CASSQHDRGEAFF. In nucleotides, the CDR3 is TGTGCCAGCAGCCAACACGACAGGGGAGAAGCTTTCTTT.

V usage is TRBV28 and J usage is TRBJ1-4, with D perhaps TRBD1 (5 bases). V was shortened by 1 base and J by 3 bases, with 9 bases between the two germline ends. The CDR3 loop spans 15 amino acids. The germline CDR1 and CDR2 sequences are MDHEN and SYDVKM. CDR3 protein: CASSLSGVANEKLFF. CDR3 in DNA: TGTGCCAGCAGTTTATCGGGGGTTGCTAATGAAAAACTGTTTTTT.

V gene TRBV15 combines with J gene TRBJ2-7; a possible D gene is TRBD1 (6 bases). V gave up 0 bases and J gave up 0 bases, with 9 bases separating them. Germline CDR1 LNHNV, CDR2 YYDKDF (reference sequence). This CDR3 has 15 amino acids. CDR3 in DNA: TGTGCCACCAGCAGAGAAGCGGACAGCTCCTACGAGCAGTACTTC. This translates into CATSREADSSYEQYF.

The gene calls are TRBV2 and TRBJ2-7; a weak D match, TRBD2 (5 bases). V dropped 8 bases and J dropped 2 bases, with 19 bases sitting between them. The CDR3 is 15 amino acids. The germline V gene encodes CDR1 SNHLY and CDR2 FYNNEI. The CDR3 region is CASRPAGWITYEQYF. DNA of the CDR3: TGTGCCAGCCGCCCGGCGGGTTGGATTACCTACGAGCAGTACTTC.

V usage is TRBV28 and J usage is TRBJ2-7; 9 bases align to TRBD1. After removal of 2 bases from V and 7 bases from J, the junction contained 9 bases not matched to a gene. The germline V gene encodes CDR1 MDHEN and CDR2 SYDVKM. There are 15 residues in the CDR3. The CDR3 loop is CASSLDGTGLREQYF. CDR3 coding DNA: TGTGCCAGCAGTTTAGATGGGACAGGGTTACGAGAGCAGTACTTC.

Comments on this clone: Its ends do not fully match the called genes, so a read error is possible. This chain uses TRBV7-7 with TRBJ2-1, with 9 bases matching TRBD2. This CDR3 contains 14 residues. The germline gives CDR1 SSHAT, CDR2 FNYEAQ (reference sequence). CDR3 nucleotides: TGTGCTAGCAGCTTAGTACTAGCGGGCGGTGAGCAGTTCTTC. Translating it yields CASSLVLAGGEQFF.

The DNA of the CDR3 is TGTGCCAGCAGCTTGATAGGGGTTGGGCCCGGGGAGCTGTTTTTT. The encoded protein is CASSLIGVGPGELFF. This rearrangement joins TRBV5-6 to TRBJ2-2; D may be TRBD1 (5 bases). The CDR3 extends over 15 amino acids. Germline CDR1 SGHDT, CDR2 YYEEEE. The V gene lost 1 base and the J gene lost 6 bases, with 13 bases spanning the gap.